The TCR beta chain described here comes from a study of blood T cell repertoires in COVID-19. Study-wide background: Whether acute or convalescent, the COVID-19 samples came from the United States, Italy and Spain. From T cells, B-cell-depleted T cells, or PBMCs came the material, which was cDNA or gDNA.

The germline gives CDR1 SQVTM, CDR2 ANQGSEA. This CDR3 is 14 amino acids long. V was pared by 7 bases and J by 0 bases, with 8 bases of the junction left unmatched. Methods used by the authors: Counts of nucleated cells, estimated from reference gene primer amplification, were obtained. Produced via immunoSEQ multiplex PCR; TCRdb's table is partial and in-frame only. V, J and clone size derive from that table, while D and trimming were established from the DNA sequence. Altogether almost 95,000 clones are present, about four fifths being singletons, with the ten largest covering roughly 6.2%. Specimen: peripheral blood. The V call is TRBV29-1, the J call TRBJ1-1; 7 bases line up with TRBD1. The sequence came from a man in his sixties with acute or convalescent COVID-19. The CDR3 sequence: CSASKGQLNTEAFF. As DNA, the CDR3 is TGCAGCGCTTCCAAGGGACAGTTGAACACTGAAGCTTTCTTT.